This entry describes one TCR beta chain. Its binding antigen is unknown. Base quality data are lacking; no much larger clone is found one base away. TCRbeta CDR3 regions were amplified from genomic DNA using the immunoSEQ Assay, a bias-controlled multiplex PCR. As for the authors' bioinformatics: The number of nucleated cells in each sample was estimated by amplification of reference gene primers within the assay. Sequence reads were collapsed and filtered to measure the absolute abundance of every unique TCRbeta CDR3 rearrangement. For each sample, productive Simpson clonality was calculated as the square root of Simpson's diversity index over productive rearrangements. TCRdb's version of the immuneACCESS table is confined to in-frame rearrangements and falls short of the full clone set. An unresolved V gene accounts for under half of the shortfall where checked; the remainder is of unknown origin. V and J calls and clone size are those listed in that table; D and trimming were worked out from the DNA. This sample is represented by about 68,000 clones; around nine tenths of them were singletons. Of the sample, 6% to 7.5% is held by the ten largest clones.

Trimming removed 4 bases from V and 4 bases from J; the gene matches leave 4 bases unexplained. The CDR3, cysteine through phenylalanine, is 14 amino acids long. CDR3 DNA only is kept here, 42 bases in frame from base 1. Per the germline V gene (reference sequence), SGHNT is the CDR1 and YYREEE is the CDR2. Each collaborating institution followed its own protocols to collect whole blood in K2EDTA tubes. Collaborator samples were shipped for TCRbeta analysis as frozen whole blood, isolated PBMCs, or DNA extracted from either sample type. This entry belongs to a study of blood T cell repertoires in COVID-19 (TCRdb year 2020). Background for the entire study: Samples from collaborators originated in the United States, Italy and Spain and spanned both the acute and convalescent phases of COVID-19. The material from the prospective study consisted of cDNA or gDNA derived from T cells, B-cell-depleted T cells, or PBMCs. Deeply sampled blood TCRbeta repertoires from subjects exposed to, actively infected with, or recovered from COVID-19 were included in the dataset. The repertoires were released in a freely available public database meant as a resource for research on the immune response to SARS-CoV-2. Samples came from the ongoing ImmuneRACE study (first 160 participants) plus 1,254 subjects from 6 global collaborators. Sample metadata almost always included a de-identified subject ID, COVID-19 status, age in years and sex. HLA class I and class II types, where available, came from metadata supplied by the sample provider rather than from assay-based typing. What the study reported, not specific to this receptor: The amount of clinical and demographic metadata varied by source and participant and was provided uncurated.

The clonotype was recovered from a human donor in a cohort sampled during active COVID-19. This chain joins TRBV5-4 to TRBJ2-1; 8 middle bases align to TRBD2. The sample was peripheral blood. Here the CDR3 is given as CASSRGGLYNEQFF. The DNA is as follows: TGTGCCAGCAGCCGGGGGGGGCTTTACAATGAGCAGTTCTTC.